The clone carrying this TCR beta chain was recorded at least ten times. Its antigen is not known. In TCRdb, the 5' RACE reads were re-called with MiXCR into one record per CDR3 protein. The sample carries 500,000 or so distinct CDR3 sequences, approximately 5.3% recorded once. The sample belongs to a study of CD8 T cells in ankylosing spondylitis. Study-wide points: Blood of patients with ankylosing spondylitis appeared to be characterized by a TCR beta motif of several highly homologous variants. Both synovial fluid and blood in reactive arthritis had previously been reported to carry some motif variants. With a CD8+ phenotype, disease-linked clones were relatively rare in peripheral blood.

This CDR3 has 15 residues. From germline, CDR1 is SEHNR and CDR2 FQNEAQ (reference sequence). Trimming took off 2 bases at V and 3 bases at J, with 11 bases between the two ends. Sequenced material: blood, either unsorted or a sorted T cell fraction (not recorded which). The V call is TRBV7-9, the J call TRBJ1-5; possibly TRBD1 for D (6 bases). The receptor comes from a male donor with ankylosing spondylitis. Written as DNA, the CDR3 is TGTGCCAGCAGCTTATCATCAGGGGCCAATCAGCCCCAGCATTTT. Translated, it gives CASSLSSGANQPQHF.